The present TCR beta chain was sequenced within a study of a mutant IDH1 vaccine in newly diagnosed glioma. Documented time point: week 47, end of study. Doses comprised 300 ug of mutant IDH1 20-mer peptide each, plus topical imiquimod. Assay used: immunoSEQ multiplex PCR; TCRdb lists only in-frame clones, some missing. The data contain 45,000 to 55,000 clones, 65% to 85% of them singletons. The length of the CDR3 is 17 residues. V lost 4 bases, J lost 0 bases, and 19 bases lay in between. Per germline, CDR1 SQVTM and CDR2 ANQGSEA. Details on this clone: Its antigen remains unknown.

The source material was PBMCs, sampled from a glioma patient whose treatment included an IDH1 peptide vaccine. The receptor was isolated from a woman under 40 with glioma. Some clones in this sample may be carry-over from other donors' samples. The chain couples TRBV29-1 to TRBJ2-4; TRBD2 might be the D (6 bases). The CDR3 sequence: CSVGGLAAMAAKNIQYF. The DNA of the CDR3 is TGCAGCGTTGGGGGGTTAGCGGCTATGGCAGCCAAAAACATTCAGTACTTC.